Sequencing of this TCR beta chain was carried out in a study of T cell changes during pregnancy in multiple sclerosis. CDR3 length equals 16 residues. The V gene lost 4 bases and the J gene lost 4 bases, with 18 bases spanning the gap. Germline V lookup: CDR1 SGHDT, CDR2 YYEEEE. Sequencing was performed with immunoSEQ multiplex PCR; in TCRdb, only in-frame clones are kept and a portion is missing. The repertoire has around 40,000 clones, approximately 89% of them found once; the top ten carry approximately 1.3%. The sequence came from a female donor with multiple sclerosis, enrolled in a pregnancy study. The sample consisted of CD4+ T cells from peripheral blood mononuclear cells, taken in the first trimester of pregnancy. The genes are TRBV5-6 and TRBJ1-3, with a weak D call TRBD1 (5 bases). CDR3 residues: CASSPAGRGSGNTIYF. For the CDR3, the DNA is TGTGCCAGCAGCCCCGCAGGGCGAGGATCAGGAAACACCATATATTTT.